This T cell receptor beta chain stems from a study of shared clonotypes between healthy human individuals. Per germline, CDR1 SGHAT and CDR2 FQNNGV. V was pared by 5 bases and J by 3 bases, with 14 bases of the junction left unmatched. This CDR3 is built from 19 residues. This clone was counted many times. The assay was immunoSEQ multiplex PCR, and TCRdb's table has in-frame clones only and misses some. The sample lists hundreds of thousands of clones, roughly four fifths occurring once. The sample was PBMCs. V usage is TRBV11-2 and J usage is TRBJ2-3, with 13 bases matching TRBD2. This clonotype was sampled from a woman aged 40-49 years in good health. Some clones in this sample may be carry-over from other donors' samples. DNA of the CDR3: TGTGCCAGCAGCCTACCCCTTGCCGGGACTAGCGGGGCAACAGATACGCAGTATTTT. Amino acid sequence: CASSLPLAGTSGATDTQYF.